What follows are 2 T cell receptor beta chains derived from one specimen sequenced in a study of blood T cell repertoires in COVID-19. The assay was immunoSEQ multiplex PCR, and TCRdb's table has in-frame clones only and misses some. Of some 240,000 clones in the sample, roughly 84% were seen once. What was sequenced was peripheral blood. Receptors were obtained from a woman aged 40 to 50 who had recovered from COVID-19.

This clone was picked up a small number of times. This chain's CDR3 is CASSLTGGEVDTQYF. DNA of the CDR3: TGTGCCAGCAGCTTAACTGGGGGCGAAGTGGATACGCAGTATTTT. This chain connects TRBV7-4 to TRBJ2-3; D perhaps matches TRBD1 (6 bases). Trimming removed 2 bases from V and 6 bases from J, with 15 bases in between. CDR1 and CDR2 from the germline V gene are SGHVT and SQSDAQ. CDR3 length: 15 amino acids.

The chain employs TRBV10-3 and TRBJ2-5; 9 nucleotides line up with TRBD1. Germline V gene data show CDR1 as ENHRY and CDR2 as SYGVKD. The trim removed 7 bases at V and 1 base at J, leaving 10 bases unmatched. This CDR3 region has 16 residues. CDR3 protein: CAIKGSDRGLQETQYF. The CDR3 DNA reads TGTGCCATCAAAGGATCGGACAGGGGACTCCAAGAGACCCAGTACTTC.